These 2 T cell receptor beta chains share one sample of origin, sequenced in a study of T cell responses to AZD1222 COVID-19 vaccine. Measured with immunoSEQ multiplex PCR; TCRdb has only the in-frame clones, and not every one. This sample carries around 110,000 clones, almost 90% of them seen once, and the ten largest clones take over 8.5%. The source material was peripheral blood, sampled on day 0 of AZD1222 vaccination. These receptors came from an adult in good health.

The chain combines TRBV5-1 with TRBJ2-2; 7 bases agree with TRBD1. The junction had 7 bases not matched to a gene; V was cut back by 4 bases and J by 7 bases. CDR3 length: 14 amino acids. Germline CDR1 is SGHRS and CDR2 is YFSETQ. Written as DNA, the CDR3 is TGCGCCAGCAGCCGGGATACAGGGGTCGGGGAGCTGTTTTTT. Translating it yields CASSRDTGVGELFF.

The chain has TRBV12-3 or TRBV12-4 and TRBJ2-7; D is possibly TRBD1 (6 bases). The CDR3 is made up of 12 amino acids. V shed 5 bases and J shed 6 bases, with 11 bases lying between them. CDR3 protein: CASSPDRSEQYF. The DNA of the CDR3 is TGTGCCAGCAGTCCTGACAGGAGCGAGCAGTACTTC.